This entry concerns a single T cell receptor (beta chain). Its matching antigen is unknown. The length of the CDR3 is 15 residues. After removal of 5 bases from V and 5 bases from J, the junction contained 9 bases not matched to a gene. Germline-derived CDR1 and CDR2 are SGHDT and YYEEEE. As the sequencing template, cDNA was produced by extracting RNA and reverse transcribing it. TCRdb's copy holds only in-frame clones and misses some; the assay was immunoSEQ multiplex PCR. This table holds more than 150,000 clones, approximately 56% found once. The sample belongs to a study of CD8+ T cells in alopecia areata. Study context: Once tofacitinib had been taken for 6 to 18 months, 6 months off drug followed. Broader study findings: Possibly because of HLA-related factors, TCR sharing was less clear across patients than in mice. Besides other cells, scalp samples also yield sequences of resident alphabeta T cells from normal skin.

Alopecia areata patients provided lesional scalp punch biopsies and peripheral blood. The chain couples TRBV5-6 to TRBJ2-2, with 7 bases that match TRBD1. This material consisted of CD4+ T cells sorted from blood, taken at week 0. The receptor was derived from a human donor with alopecia areata. Written as DNA, the CDR3 is TGTGCCAGCAGTCGGAGGACAGGTCGGACCGGGGAGCTGTTTTTT. Its protein product is CASSRRTGRTGELFF.